The source of this TCR beta chain is a study of cytomegalovirus exposure and HLA in healthy donors (dated by TCRdb to the late 2010s). Context from the whole study: In an earlier analysis of 587 of the donors, roughly 300 Gb of sequence data and some 120 million unique TCR beta sequences from 150 million to 200 million T cells were reported. Across roughly 420 genotyped donors of the cohort, an average of roughly 200,000 unique TCR beta nucleotide sequences per donor were sequenced, and roughly 20% of those sequences were non-productive. A later analysis re-analyzed previously published TCR beta repertoires from about 730 donors and added high-resolution HLA genotyping to study TCR occurrence patterns. Typing coverage varied by locus: roughly 620-640 donors for A, B, C, DRB1 and DQB1; approximately 500 for DQA1; about 590 for DPA1; 450 to 480 for DPB1. Genome-wide SNP genotypes for about three fifths of the roughly 670 donors were used in a later genetic analysis, which treated that subset as a discovery cohort. An early release covering roughly 600 HLA-typed donors comprised approximately 290 gigabases of sequencing data and about 90 million unique TCR sequences. To decide whether each TCR beta V gene segment behaved as functional or pseudogenic, an earlier analysis of nearly 600 of the donors relied on high-throughput TCR beta sequencing. The aim of the study was to test whether cataloging public T cell receptors could identify signatures of past pathogen exposure. Along with the approximately 650-subject first cohort, a separate validation cohort of over a hundred different subjects was used. Rather than drawing on any new phenotypic data, the later analysis identified candidate immune exposures from TCR beta sequences and the way those sequences occurred across donors. High-throughput TCR immunosequencing, statistical association of individual TCRs with disease status, and machine learning were combined to predict cytomegalovirus infection status. Class I and class II HLA loci were covered by the typing at four-digit resolution. Roughly 5 DR-DQ haplotypes were handled as single units for association and clustering, since linkage in the cohort was strong. Every discovery cohort repertoire had been produced on one sequencing platform. Donor age, sex, ethnicity and CMV serostatus were compiled alongside the repertoire data. The genetic ancestry cluster associated with self-reported Caucasian donors included about four fifths of the 398 genotyped donors. The T cell repertoires of roughly 660 subjects were profiled by immunosequencing and related to cytomegalovirus serostatus. Summary of the overall study and its limitations: Specific HLA alleles were associated with roughly 17,000 TCR beta sequences at a false discovery rate of 0.05 in a later analysis. Some IMGT-functional V segments, including TRBV6-2 and TRBV6-3, could not be distinguished by the 87-base-pair reads and were therefore excluded. The cohort was sequenced for TCR beta chains only, and without alpha or paired-chain data the features that could be detected were limited. According to a later analysis, parvovirus B19, influenza, CMV and Epstein-Barr virus appeared linked to several top co-occurrence clusters. In a later analysis, the rate of TCR association differed among HLA loci, with DRB1 alleles having the most associated TCRs and HLA-C alleles having the fewest. Most TCR sequences were observed very rarely across donors, whereas some public TCRs were present in many individuals. Cytomegalovirus status was reported to be diagnosed by the classifier with high specificity and sensitivity in both the original and validation cohorts. The authors suggested that the approach could potentially be generalized to other disease states and immunological phenotypes. For the cohort, immune exposure information was limited to CMV serostatus. A later analysis found that most CMV-associated TCR beta chains appeared HLA-restricted, with HLA associations seemingly driven largely by CMV exposure. V-gene and J-gene trimming of TCR beta chains was associated with a missense DCLRE1C variant in a later genetic analysis, and the association was replicated in an independent cohort. A cluster of highly shared sequence variants was judged likely to be a technical artifact of the sequencing pipeline. When HLA alleles, especially DR and DQ, strongly co-occurred, attributing TCR associations to individual alleles was difficult. Three of the identified cytomegalovirus-associated TCR beta chains were confirmed in vitro to be specific for cytomegalovirus antigens. In a later analysis, HLA-associated TCR beta chains showed more clonal expansion and lower generation probabilities than non-associated chains that were equally common. A total of 150 to 200 TCR beta chains were listed by the study as associated with cytomegalovirus. In an earlier analysis of around 500 of the donors, most TCR beta V segments appeared in productive rearrangements about 87% or about 30% of the time, broadly matching IMGT annotations. Because some donors lacked HLA typing at each locus, the association tests relied only on the typed subset. The presence/absence analyses assumed that sequencing depth was roughly uniform across donors, and that assumption may not be true. A further reported finding was that TCR beta sequences accurately predicted the HLA-A and HLA-B alleles for most subjects in the first cohort. Correlated functional status among segregating V segments might reflect linkage disequilibrium, but an unknown experimental factor could not be ruled out. According to a later genetic analysis, donors in an Asian-associated ancestry cluster had fewer N-insertions in productive TCRs than the approximately 650-donor mean. Because counts were too low, about 15 rarely observed V segments, including chromosome 9 orphons, were left out of the earlier analysis of approximately 500 of the donors.

A remark on this clone: What this receptor recognizes is not known. Base quality data are lacking; no much larger clone is found one base away.

V ends up 0 bases short and J 0 bases short, with an unmatched junction base count of 3. CDR1 MNHEY and CDR2 SVGAGI were looked up in the germline V gene. From the cysteine up to the phenylalanine, the CDR3 has a length of 16 residues. Only CDR3 DNA remains: 48 bases, in frame from the first base. In total, 666 healthy bone marrow donors made up the cohort. All cohort members were sampled while nominally healthy, although unrecorded immune exposures were likely present. The donor was CMV seropositive and was included in the group of 250 to 300 seropositive cohort members. Each donor provided a peripheral blood sample, and peripheral blood mononuclear cells were used for TCR beta sequencing. Genomic DNA extraction from the blood cell samples was performed with the Qiagen DNeasy Blood Extraction Kit. Library preparation was by the immunoSEQ multiplex PCR assay. For the multiplex PCR, a mixture combining 60 forward primers for TCR Vbeta segments and 13 reverse primers for TCR Jbeta segments was used. Amplification of the CDR3 region of rearranged TCR beta genes was performed with a multiplex PCR assay on genomic DNA. Amplified TCR beta libraries were sequenced as 87-base-pair reads on the Illumina HiSeq System. Turning to the authors' computational methods: A later analysis counted tens of millions of unique TCR beta chains across the 650 to 800 repertoires, and 10 million to 11 million of these chains were shared by at least two donors. Raw reads were error-corrected and collapsed into unique sequences with a nearest-neighbor algorithm that merged closely related sequences to remove PCR and sequencing errors. V, D and J gene segments were assigned by aligning CDR3 sequences to IMGT reference sequences. Each retained sequence needed at least a six-nucleotide match to both a V gene segment and a J gene segment. A rearrangement was called productive if the CDR3 had no stop codons and remained in frame with V and J, and every other rearrangement was called non-productive. CDR3 was defined according to IMGT convention as the region running from the second conserved V-encoded cysteine to the conserved J-encoded phenylalanine. The earlier analysis of fewer than 700 of the donors excluded sequences that lacked an unambiguous match to a single V gene segment. In an earlier analysis of 587 of the donors, V segments were called functional above 56.7% productive rearrangements and were called segregating when the between-donor standard deviation exceeded 5%. To diagnose cytomegalovirus status from the catalog of TCR beta chain sequences, a statistical classification framework was built. V and J gene assignment, in a later analysis, came from comparing TCR nucleotide sequences with IMGT/GENE-DB human TR gene sequences. Using the TCRdist pipeline, a later analysis assigned CDR3 sequences along with most-parsimonious VDJ recombination scenarios. In a later analysis, every TCR beta chain was defined by the combination of its CDR3 amino acid sequence and its V-gene family, and reads without a unique V-gene family were dropped. A later analysis removed several hundred highly shared, low-generation-probability nucleotide sequences to deal with suspected cross-contamination and a sequencing artifact. In a later analysis, a clonal expansion index for each public chain was calculated from normalized within-repertoire ranks of inferred template counts. Generation probabilities in a later analysis came from a VDJ recombination model fitted to out-of-frame rearrangements, and those results were checked against IGoR. A later analysis scored TCR-TCR, TCR-HLA and TCR-CMV co-occurrence with hypergeometric tests, applying a repertoire-size bias correction to TCR pairs. False discovery rates were estimated in a later analysis by permuting HLA or CMV assignments 20 times. In a later analysis, co-occurring TCRs were grouped using DBSCAN, with TCRdist sequence similarity added in when clustering inside HLA-allele-positive subsets. Repertoires with fewer than 30,000 or more than 120,000 public chains, plus five repertoires with anomalous nucleotide sharing, were excluded from co-occurrence clustering. The source is immuneACCESS, and TCRdb retained only in-frame sequences with V and J called. Part of the clones is not carried over; for the studies checked, unresolved V genes explain less than half of this, and the remainder is unexplained. Clonal size and the V and J genes are those of that table, whereas D and trimming came from the DNA. The sample table holds around 170,000 clones, of which less than 90% were seen once. The leading ten clones occupy less than 1.5% of the sample.

Sequences were obtained from PBMCs. The chain uses TRBV6-5 and TRBJ2-7, with 9 bases matching TRBD1. The TCR comes from a girl aged 5 to 17 in good health and CMV-seropositive. The CDR3 protein: CASSYSTGGDSYEQYF. The DNA sequence is as follows: TGTGCCAGCAGTTACTCGACAGGGGGGGACTCCTACGAGCAGTACTTC.